This T cell receptor (beta chain) came from a study of T cells in Graves' hyperthyroidism and ophthalmopathy. Duration under 3 months, a NOSPECS grade of at least 4, and a Clinical Activity Score of at least 3 characterized the ophthalmopathy patients. The CDR3 length is 16 residues. Germline loops: CDR1 KGHSH, CDR2 LQKENI. The V gene lost 2 bases and the J gene lost 4 bases, with 17 bases spanning the gap. Authors of the study amplified TCR beta CDR3 regions from RNA transcripts. During a first-round RT-PCR of the TCR CDR3, the HTBI primer set was used. From the multiplex PCR reads, TCRdb called clonotypes with MiXCR, one entry per CDR3 protein. The sample carries more than 500,000 distinct CDR3 sequences, about 14% recorded once.

This receptor was taken from a woman aged 40 to 50 with Graves' ophthalmopathy. Input material: blood. The V and J genes are TRBV18 and TRBJ1-1; no clear D. The CDR3 DNA reads as TGTGCCAGCTCACCATTTATTGACCGAGGGAGCACTGAAGCTTTCTTT. This sequence encodes CASSPFIDRGSTEAFF.